This T cell receptor (beta chain) appears in the sequencing data of a study of cytomegalovirus exposure and HLA in healthy donors. Whole-study context: The early release's HLA-typed donors yielded 80 million to 95 million unique TCRs.

A word on this clone: As yet, its antigen is unknown.

Study findings and constraints: Earlier analysis found most TCR beta V segments productive about 90% or about 30% of the time. In a later analysis, 15,000 to 20,000 TCR beta sequences were associated with HLA alleles at 0.05 false discovery rate.

The PCR contained 60 Vbeta and 13 Jbeta primers. The authors' processing: Later, tens of millions of unique TCR beta chains were counted in an analysis, and approximately 10 million of them were shared. Assay: immunoSEQ multiplex PCR; the TCRdb copy retains only in-frame clones and omits some. V and J calls and clone size come straight from that table; D and trimming were deduced from the DNA. Across tens of thousands of clones, the top ten clones capture roughly 2.7% of the sample. CDR1 and CDR2 (germline): SGDLS, YYNGEE. CDR3 length: 15 residues. The V gene end was trimmed by 2 bases and the J gene end by 8 bases; junction bases not matched to a gene: 7.

The material sequenced was PBMCs. This clonotype was sampled from a man aged 40-49 years in good health and CMV-seronegative. V gene TRBV9 combines with J gene TRBJ2-1; 10 bases fit TRBD2. The chain's CDR3 is CASSVGIAGGDEQFF. CDR3 bases: TGTGCCAGCAGCGTGGGGATAGCGGGGGGCGATGAGCAGTTCTTC.